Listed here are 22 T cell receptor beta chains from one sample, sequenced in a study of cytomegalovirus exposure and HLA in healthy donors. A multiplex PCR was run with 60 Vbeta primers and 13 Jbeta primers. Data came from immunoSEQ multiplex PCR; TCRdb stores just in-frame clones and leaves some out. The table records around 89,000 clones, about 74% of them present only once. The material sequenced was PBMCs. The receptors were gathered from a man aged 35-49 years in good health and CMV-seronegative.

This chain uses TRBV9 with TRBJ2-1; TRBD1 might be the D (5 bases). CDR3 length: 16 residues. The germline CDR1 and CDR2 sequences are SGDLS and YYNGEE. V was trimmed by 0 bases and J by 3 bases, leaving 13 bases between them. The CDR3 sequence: CASSVEGQGRYNEQFF. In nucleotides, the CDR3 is TGTGCCAGCAGCGTAGAAGGTCAGGGTCGCTACAATGAGCAGTTCTTC.

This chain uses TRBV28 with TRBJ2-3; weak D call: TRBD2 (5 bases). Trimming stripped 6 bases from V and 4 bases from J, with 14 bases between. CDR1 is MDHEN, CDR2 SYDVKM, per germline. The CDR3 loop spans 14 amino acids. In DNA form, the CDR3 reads TGTGCCAGCAGACTGCCGGGGTGGGCAGATACGCAGTATTTT. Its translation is CASRLPGWADTQYF.

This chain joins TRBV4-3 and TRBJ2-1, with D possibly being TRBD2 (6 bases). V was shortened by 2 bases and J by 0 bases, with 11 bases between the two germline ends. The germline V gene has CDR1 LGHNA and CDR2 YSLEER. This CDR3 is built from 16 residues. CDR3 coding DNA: TGCGCCAGCAGCCAAAGTAGCGGATACTCCTACAATGAGCAGTTCTTC. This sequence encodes CASSQSSGYSYNEQFF.

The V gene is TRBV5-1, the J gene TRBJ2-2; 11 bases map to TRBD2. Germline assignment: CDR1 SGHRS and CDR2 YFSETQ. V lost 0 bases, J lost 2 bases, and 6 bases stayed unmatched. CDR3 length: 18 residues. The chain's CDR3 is CASSLASSGGLNTGELFF. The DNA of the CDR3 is TGCGCCAGCAGCTTGGCCTCTAGCGGGGGGCTTAACACCGGGGAGCTGTTTTTT.

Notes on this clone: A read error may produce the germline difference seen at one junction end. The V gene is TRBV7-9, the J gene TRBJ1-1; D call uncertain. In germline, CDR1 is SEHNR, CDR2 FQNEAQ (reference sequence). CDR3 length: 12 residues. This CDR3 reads CSSSLRSTEAFF. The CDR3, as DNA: TGTTCCAGCAGCTTACGGAGCACTGAAGCTTTCTTT.

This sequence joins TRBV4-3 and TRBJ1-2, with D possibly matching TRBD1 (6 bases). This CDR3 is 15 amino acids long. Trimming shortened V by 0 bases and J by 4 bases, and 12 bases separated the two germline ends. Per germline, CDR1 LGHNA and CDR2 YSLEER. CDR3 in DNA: TGCGCCAGCAGCCAAGATGTAGGGGGGGTCTATGGCTACACCTTC. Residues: CASSQDVGGVYGYTF.

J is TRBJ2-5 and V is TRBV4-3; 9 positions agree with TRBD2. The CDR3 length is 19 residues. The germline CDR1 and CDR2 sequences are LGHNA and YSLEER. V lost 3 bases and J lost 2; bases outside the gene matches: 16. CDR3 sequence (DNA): TGCGCCAGCAGCCAGGGGGGGGTAGCGGGGGCCAAATCTCAAGAGACCCAGTACTTC. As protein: CASSQGGVAGAKSQETQYF.

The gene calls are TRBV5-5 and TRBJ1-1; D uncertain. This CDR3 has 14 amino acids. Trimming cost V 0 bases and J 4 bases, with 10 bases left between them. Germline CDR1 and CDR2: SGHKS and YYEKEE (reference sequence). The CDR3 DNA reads TGTGCCAGCAGCTTGGATCCACAGATCACTGAAGCTTTCTTT. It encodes CASSLDPQITEAFF.

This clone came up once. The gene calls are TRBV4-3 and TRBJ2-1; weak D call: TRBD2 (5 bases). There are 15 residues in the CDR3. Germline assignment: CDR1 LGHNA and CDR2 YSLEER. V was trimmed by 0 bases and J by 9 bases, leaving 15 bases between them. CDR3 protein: CASSQDSAAAAEQFF. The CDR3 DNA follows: TGCGCCAGCAGCCAAGATTCGGCAGCGGCTGCTGAGCAGTTCTTC.

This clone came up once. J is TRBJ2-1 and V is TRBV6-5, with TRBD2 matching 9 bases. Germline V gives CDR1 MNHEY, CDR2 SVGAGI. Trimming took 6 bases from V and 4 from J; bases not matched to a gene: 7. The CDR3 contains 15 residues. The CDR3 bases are TGTGCCAGCAGCTTCCGGACTAGCGCATACAATGAGCAGTTCTTC. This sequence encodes CASSFRTSAYNEQFF.

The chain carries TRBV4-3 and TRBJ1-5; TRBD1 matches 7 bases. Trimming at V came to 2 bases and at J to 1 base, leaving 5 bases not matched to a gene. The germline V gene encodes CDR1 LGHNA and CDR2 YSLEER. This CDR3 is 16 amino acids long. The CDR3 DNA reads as TGCGCCAGCAGCCAAAACGACAGGGTGAGCAATCAGCCCCAGCATTTT. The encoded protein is CASSQNDRVSNQPQHF.

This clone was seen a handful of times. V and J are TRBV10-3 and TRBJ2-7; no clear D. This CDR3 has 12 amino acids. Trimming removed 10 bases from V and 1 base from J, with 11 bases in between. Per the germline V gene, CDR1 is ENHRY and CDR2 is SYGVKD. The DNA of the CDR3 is TGTGCCACCCGACTGGAATCCTACGAGCAGTACTTC. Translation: CATRLESYEQYF.

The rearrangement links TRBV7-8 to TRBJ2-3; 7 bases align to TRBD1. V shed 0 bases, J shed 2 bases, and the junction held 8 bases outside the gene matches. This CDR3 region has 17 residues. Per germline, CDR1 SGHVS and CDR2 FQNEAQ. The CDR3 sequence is CASSLAGTATYTDTQYF. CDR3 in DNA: TGTGCCAGCAGCTTAGCGGGGACAGCAACCTACACAGATACGCAGTATTTT.

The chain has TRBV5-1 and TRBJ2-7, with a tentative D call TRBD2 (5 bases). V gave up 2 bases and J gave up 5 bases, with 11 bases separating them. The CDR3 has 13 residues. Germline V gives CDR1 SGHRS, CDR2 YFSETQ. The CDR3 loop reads CASSFRGQDEQYF. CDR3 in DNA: TGCGCCAGCAGCTTCAGAGGGCAGGACGAGCAGTACTTC. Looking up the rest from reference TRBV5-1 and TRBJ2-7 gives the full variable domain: KAGVTQTPRYLIKTRGQQVTLSCSPISGHRSVSWYQQTPGQGLQFLFEYFSETQRNKGNFPGRFSGRQFSNSRSEMNVSTLELGDSALYLCASSFRGQDEQYFGPGTRLTVT.

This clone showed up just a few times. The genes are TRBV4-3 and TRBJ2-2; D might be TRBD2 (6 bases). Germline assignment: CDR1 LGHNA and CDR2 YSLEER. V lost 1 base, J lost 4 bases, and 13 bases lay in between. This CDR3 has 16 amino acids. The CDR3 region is CASSQVGGLGTGELFF. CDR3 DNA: TGCGCCAGCAGCCAAGTAGGAGGGCTCGGCACCGGGGAGCTGTTTTTT.

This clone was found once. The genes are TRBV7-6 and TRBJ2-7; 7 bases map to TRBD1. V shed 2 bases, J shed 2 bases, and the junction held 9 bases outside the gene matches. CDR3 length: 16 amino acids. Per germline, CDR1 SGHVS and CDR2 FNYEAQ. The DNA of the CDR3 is TGTGCCAGCAGCTTAAGTTCGGACAGGCAGACCTACGAGCAGTACTTC. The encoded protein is CASSLSSDRQTYEQYF.

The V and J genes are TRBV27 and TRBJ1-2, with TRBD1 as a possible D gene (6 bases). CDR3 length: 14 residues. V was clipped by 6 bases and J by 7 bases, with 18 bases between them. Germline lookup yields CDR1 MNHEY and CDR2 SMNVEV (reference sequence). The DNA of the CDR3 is TGTGCCAGCAGACTCGACGGGGGGCGCGGTGGCTACACCTTC. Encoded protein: CASRLDGGRGGYTF.

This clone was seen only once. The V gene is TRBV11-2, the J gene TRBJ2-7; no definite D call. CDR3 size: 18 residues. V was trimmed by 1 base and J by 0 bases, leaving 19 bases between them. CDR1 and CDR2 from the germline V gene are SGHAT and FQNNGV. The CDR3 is CASSLVPTFINTSYEQYF. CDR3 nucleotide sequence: TGTGCCAGCAGCTTAGTCCCGACTTTCATAAACACCTCCTACGAGCAGTACTTC.

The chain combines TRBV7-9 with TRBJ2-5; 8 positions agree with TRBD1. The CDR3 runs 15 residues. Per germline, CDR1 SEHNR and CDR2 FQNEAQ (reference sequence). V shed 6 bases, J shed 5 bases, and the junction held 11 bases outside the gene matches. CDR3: CASRGSRGPRETQYF. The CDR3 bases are TGTGCCAGCAGGGGTAGCAGGGGGCCCAGGGAGACCCAGTACTTC.

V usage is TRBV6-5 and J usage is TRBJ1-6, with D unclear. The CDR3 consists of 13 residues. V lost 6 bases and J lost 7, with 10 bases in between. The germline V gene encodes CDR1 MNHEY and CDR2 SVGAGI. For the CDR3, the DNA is TGTGCCAGCAGGGGCGCGGGGAATTCACCCCTCCACTTT. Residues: CASRGAGNSPLHF.

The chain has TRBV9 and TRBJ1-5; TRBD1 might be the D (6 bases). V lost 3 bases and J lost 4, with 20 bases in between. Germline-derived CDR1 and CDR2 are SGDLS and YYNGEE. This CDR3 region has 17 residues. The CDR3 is CASSAIVQGSRNQPQHF. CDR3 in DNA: TGTGCCAGCAGCGCCATTGTACAGGGCAGTCGGAATCAGCCCCAGCATTTT.

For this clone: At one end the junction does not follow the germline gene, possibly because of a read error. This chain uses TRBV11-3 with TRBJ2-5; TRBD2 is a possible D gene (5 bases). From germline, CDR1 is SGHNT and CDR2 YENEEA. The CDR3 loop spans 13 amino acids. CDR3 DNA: TGTGCCAGCAGCTCGGGGTCCCTGGAGATCCAGTACTTC. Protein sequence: CASSSGSLEIQYF.